The present T cell receptor beta chain was sequenced within a study of cytomegalovirus exposure and HLA in healthy donors. On this clone: Its specificity is not known.

In the PCR, 60 Vbeta and 13 Jbeta primers were used. Libraries were prepared by immunoSEQ multiplex PCR; TCRdb keeps only in-frame clonotypes and omits some of them. The table lists more than 150,000 clones, 70% to 90% of them singletons. Looked up from germline, CDR1 is SEHNR and CDR2 is FQNEAQ (reference sequence). This CDR3 region has 15 residues. The ends lost 5 bases at V and 8 bases at J; junction bases unmatched: 12. Study-level findings and limits: The majority of TCR sequences were rare, yet some public TCRs appeared in many donors. Across HLA loci, a later analysis found differing TCR association rates, with DRB1 most and HLA-C fewest. Clonal expansion, a later analysis showed, was greater in HLA-associated TCR beta chains than in equally common others. 87-base-pair reads could not separate some V segments, including TRBV6-2 and TRBV6-3.

The TCR originated in a young woman in good health and CMV-seronegative. The sequenced material came from PBMCs. V usage is TRBV7-9 and J usage is TRBJ1-2; 9 bases align to TRBD1. The CDR3: CASSLTGGPGGGYTF. The CDR3 coding sequence is TGTGCCAGCAGCCTAACAGGGGGCCCAGGGGGGGGCTACACCTTC.